This T cell receptor (beta chain) was found in a study of blood T cells in healthy people across ages. This clonotype was counted a few times. A sample-barcoded 5' primer and a J-beta primer mix were used in a second PCR of roughly 7 to 12 cycles. TCRdb analysed the 5' RACE reads with MiXCR anew, one entry per CDR3 protein. The sample holds around 820,000 distinct CDR3 sequences, just under 25% seen once. Germline V lookup: CDR1 SGHTA, CDR2 FQGTGA. Losses at the gene ends were 0 bases for V and 9 bases for J; bases not matched to a gene: 7. CDR3 length: 14 amino acids. These data are also associated with another study on T cells of mothers and their children.

The chain uses TRBV7-3 and TRBJ2-5; 7 bases align to TRBD2. The sequence was collected from a boy aged 5-17 years in good health. The specimen sequenced was blood. The CDR3 nucleotides are TGTGCCAGCAGCTTAACCGGGGGGTTGGAGGCCCAGTACTTC. Encoded protein: CASSLTGGLEAQYF.